This passage covers 21 T cell receptor beta chains from one sample sequenced in a study of CD8+ T cells in alopecia areata (dated by TCRdb to 2017 to 2018). The time point label, as the study defines it: about 25 weeks on oral tofacitinib. The treatment or condition label for this specimen denotes: oral pan-JAK inhibitor, 5-10 mg twice daily. Library construction relied on the immunoSEQ multiplex PCR assay. For TCR sequencing, RNA was extracted from every sample and reverse transcribed into cDNA to serve as template. The table comes from immuneACCESS by way of TCRdb, which keeps in-frame sequences with V and J called. Part of the clones is missing from these tables; in studies checked, under half for an unresolved V gene and the rest for unknown reasons. This sample gives approximately 180,000 clones in total; 60% of them show up just once. Of the sample, approximately 1% is held by the ten largest clones.

Material: CD4+ T cells sorted from blood, obtained at week 24, from a patient treated with tofacitinib. Receptors were obtained from a human donor with alopecia areata.

This clone has more than one count but fewer than ten. The rearrangement links TRBV7-3 to TRBJ1-4; possibly TRBD1 for D (6 bases). CDR1 SGHTA and CDR2 FQGTGA come from the germline V gene. Trimming pared 7 bases from V and 6 bases from J, leaving 27 bases between. The CDR3 is made up of 18 amino acids. The CDR3 DNA sequence: TGTGCCAGCAACCCGAGGTTGGGCAGGGGTCCCGACGATGAAAAACTGTTTTTT. Translating it yields CASNPRLGRGPDDEKLFF.

V usage is TRBV29-1 and J usage is TRBJ2-7, with 7 bases identical to TRBD2. The CDR3 sequence is 13 residues long. J was trimmed by 0 bases and V by 6 bases; bases with no gene match: 5. The germline V gene has CDR1 SQVTM and CDR2 ANQGSEA. The CDR3 DNA follows: TGCAGCGTCGGGGGGAGATTCTCCTACGAGCAGTACTTC. Translation: CSVGGRFSYEQYF.

This clone was counted between two and nine times. The V call is TRBV5-6, the J call TRBJ1-1; 7 positions agree with TRBD1. CDR1 and CDR2 (germline): SGHDT, YYEEEE. V shed 1 base, J shed 5 bases, and the junction held 8 bases outside the gene matches. The CDR3 sequence is 15 residues long. The CDR3 nucleotides read TGTGCCAGCAGCTTGATTGACAGGGTAAAAACTGAAGCTTTCTTT. This codes for CASSLIDRVKTEAFF.

V and J are TRBV5-6 and TRBJ2-5; D tentatively reads TRBD1 or TRBD2 (5 bases each). The CDR3 has 13 amino acids. Trimming took 0 bases from V and 5 from J, leaving 8 bases between them. Germline loops: CDR1 SGHDT, CDR2 YYEEEE. The CDR3 loop is CASSLDGTETQYF. For the CDR3, the DNA is TGTGCCAGCAGCTTGGATGGGACGGAGACCCAGTACTTC.

This clone was seen a few times. This chain connects TRBV18 to TRBJ2-6, with no clear D. The CDR3 is 12 residues long. V was shortened by 4 bases and J by 3 bases, with 1 base between the two germline ends. Germline CDR1 reads KGHSH; CDR2 reads LQKENI. The CDR3 nucleotides read TGTGCCAGCTCACTTGGGGCCAACGTCCTGACTTTC. This encodes CASSLGANVLTF.

This clone appeared a few times. CDR3 loop: CASSPGGLEGEQYF. In nucleotides, the CDR3 is TGTGCCAGCAGCCCGGGCGGGTTAGAGGGCGAGCAGTACTTC. The chain joins TRBV7-9 to TRBJ2-7, with D maybe TRBD2 (5 bases). V was cut by 5 bases and J by 6 bases, with 17 bases left in between. From germline, CDR1 is SEHNR and CDR2 FQNEAQ (reference sequence). The CDR3 covers 14 residues. Filled out from reference TRBV7-9 and TRBJ2-7, the complete variable domain reads DTGVSQNPRHKITKRGQNVTFRCDPISEHNRLYWYRQTLGQGPEFLTYFQNEAQLEKSRLLSDRFSAERPKGSFSTLEIQRTEQGDSAMYLCASSPGGLEGEQYFGPGTRLTVT.

The rearrangement uses TRBV27 and TRBJ2-7, with D hard to call. The CDR3 is 12 residues long. The germline CDR1 and CDR2 sequences are MNHEY and SMNVEV (reference sequence). The V gene lost 6 bases and the J gene lost 6 bases, with 12 bases spanning the gap. CDR3: CASSRPGSEQYF. DNA for the CDR3: TGTGCCAGCAGCCGTCCGGGTAGCGAGCAGTACTTC.

V and J are TRBV29-1 and TRBJ1-1, with a weak D call TRBD1 (6 bases). Between the trimmed V and J ends, which lost 4 bases and 1 base, there was a span of 16 bases. This CDR3 contains 15 residues. CDR1 is SQVTM and CDR2 is ANQGSEA in the germline V gene. This chain's CDR3 is CSVVTQTGTNTEAFF. The CDR3 DNA sequence: TGCAGCGTTGTTACCCAGACAGGAACGAACACTGAAGCTTTCTTT.

The CDR3 spells CATSRASGLRFF. The CDR3 DNA is TGTGCCACCAGCAGAGCCTCCGGCCTTAGGTTTTTT. This chain uses TRBV15 with TRBJ1-4, with D uncertain. This CDR3 is 12 amino acids long. Trimming removed 1 base from V and 16 bases from J, with 13 bases in between. Germline CDR1 LNHNV, CDR2 YYDKDF (reference sequence). Combining the CDR3 with reference TRBV15 and TRBJ1-4 gives the whole variable domain DAMVIQNPRYQVTQFGKPVTLSCSQTLNHNVMYWYQQKSSQAPKLLFHYYDKDFNNEADTPDNFQSRRPNTSFCFLDIRSPGLGDTAMYLCATSRASGLRFFGSGTQLSVL.

This rearrangement joins TRBV27 to TRBJ2-5, with TRBD2 identical over 7 bases. The CDR3 has 13 amino acids. In germline, CDR1 is MNHEY, CDR2 SMNVEV (reference sequence). J was trimmed by 9 bases and V by 6 bases; bases with no gene match: 10. CDR3 protein: CASSQRGGEAQYF. The CDR3 nucleotides are TGTGCCAGCAGCCAGCGTGGGGGGGAGGCCCAGTACTTC.

The chain recombines TRBV5-1 with TRBJ1-2; 9 bases agree with TRBD1. Germline lookup yields CDR1 SGHRS and CDR2 YFSETQ. This CDR3 region has 11 residues. V was clipped by 7 bases and J by 9 bases; unmatched bases: 4. The CDR3 loop reads CASRGQGSYTF. The DNA of the CDR3 is TGCGCCAGCCGCGGACAGGGGAGCTACACCTTC. Using reference TRBV5-1 and TRBJ1-2 for the parts outside the CDR3, the full variable domain is KAGVTQTPRYLIKTRGQQVTLSCSPISGHRSVSWYQQTPGQGLQFLFEYFSETQRNKGNFPGRFSGRQFSNSRSEMNVSTLELGDSALYLCASRGQGSYTFGSGTRLTVV.

This chain connects TRBV6-5 to TRBJ2-3, with D possibly matching TRBD2 (6 bases). V was clipped by 1 base and J by 0 bases, with 8 bases between them. The CDR3 is 15 amino acids. Germline CDR1 reads MNHEY; CDR2 reads SVGAGI. The DNA for the CDR3 is TGTGCCAGCAGTTACTTCAGCGGGAGCACAGATACGCAGTATTTT. Translated: CASSYFSGSTDTQYF.

A few counts support this clone. This chain uses TRBV7-2 with TRBJ2-7; 9 bases line up with TRBD1. From germline, CDR1 is SGHTA and CDR2 FQGNSA. The trim removed 3 bases at V and 3 bases at J, leaving 3 bases unmatched. The CDR3 covers 14 residues. The CDR3 here is CASSFGQGLYEQYF. The CDR3 nucleotides are TGTGCCAGCAGCTTTGGACAGGGGCTCTACGAGCAGTACTTC.

The CDR3 region is CASSSYLGGTKNIQYF. The CDR3 DNA is TGTGCCAGCAGTTCGTATCTCGGGGGTACCAAAAACATTCAGTACTTC. The chain links TRBV6-5 to TRBJ2-4; the D gene is possibly TRBD2 (6 bases). Looked up from germline, CDR1 is MNHEY and CDR2 is SVGAGI. The length of the CDR3 is 16 residues. Deletions cut 4 bases from V and 2 bases from J, with 15 bases between.

The chain links TRBV29-1 to TRBJ2-3; D is perhaps TRBD1 (5 bases). CDR1 and CDR2 (germline): SQVTM, ANQGSEA. This CDR3 comprises 10 residues. Trimming stripped 7 bases from V and 5 bases from J, with 7 bases between. Written as DNA, the CDR3 is TGCAGCGGACAGCAAGATACGCAGTATTTT. Its protein product is CSGQQDTQYF.

A few counts support this clone. CDR3: CAWSVGKHGYTF. The CDR3 DNA reads as TGTGCCTGGAGTGTTGGGAAGCATGGCTACACCTTC. This rearrangement joins TRBV30 to TRBJ1-2; D uncertain. The CDR3 spans 12 residues. V lost 0 bases and J 6 bases, leaving 8 bases between the germline ends. The germline V gene encodes CDR1 GTSNPN and CDR2 SVGIG (reference sequence).

V is TRBV11-3 and J is TRBJ2-1, with TRBD2 identical over 8 bases. The CDR3 sequence is 16 residues long. Looked up from germline, CDR1 is SGHNT and CDR2 is YENEEA. The junction had 15 bases not matched to a gene; V was cut back by 5 bases and J by 9 bases. The CDR3, as DNA: TGTGCCAGCAGCATTAGCGGGGCCAGCATGAAGGGTGAGCAGTTCTTC. Translation gives CASSISGASMKGEQFF.

The rearrangement joins TRBV5-1 to TRBJ2-3; no reliable D call. The CDR3 sequence is 13 residues long. Germline CDR1 reads SGHRS; CDR2 reads YFSETQ. The V end lost 4 bases, the J end lost 0 bases, and 6 bases lay between the germline ends. The CDR3 is CASSPESTDTQYF. The CDR3, as DNA: TGCGCCAGCAGCCCGGAGAGCACAGATACGCAGTATTTT.

V usage is TRBV4-1 and J usage is TRBJ2-7; a possible D gene is TRBD1 (6 bases). The V end was cut by 4 bases, the J end by 7 bases, with 14 bases between. The length of the CDR3 is 13 residues. CDR1 is MGHRA, CDR2 YSYEKL, per germline. As DNA, the CDR3 is TGCGCCAGCAGCCTCGTGGACAGAGAGGAGCAGTACTTC. Its protein is CASSLVDREEQYF.

This clone was recorded a few times. The gene calls are TRBV19 and TRBJ1-6; D is ambiguous. Between the trimmed V and J ends, which lost 4 bases and 10 bases, there was a span of 14 bases. The CDR3 has 14 amino acids. CDR1 is LNHDA, CDR2 SQIVND, per germline (reference sequence). CDR3 nucleotide sequence: TGTGCCAGTAGTACGCCCGTTCAAGGGTCACCCCTCCACTTT. Amino acids: CASSTPVQGSPLHF.

In this sample, this clone turned up a few times. This chain uses TRBV19 with TRBJ1-1; 7 bases align to TRBD1. Germline V lookup: CDR1 LNHDA, CDR2 SQIVND (reference sequence). Germline trimming cut 6 bases from V and 5 bases from J; bases unmatched to any gene: 9. The length of the CDR3 is 14 residues. The CDR3 region is CASRAPGGSTEAFF. The CDR3 DNA reads as TGTGCCAGTAGGGCCCCAGGGGGAAGTACTGAAGCTTTCTTT.